The 19 T cell receptor beta chains listed next were all sequenced from one sample in a study of blood T cell repertoires in COVID-19. Libraries were prepared by immunoSEQ multiplex PCR; TCRdb keeps only in-frame clonotypes and omits some of them. The profile shows under 150,000 clones, about 79% of them singletons. The sequenced sample was peripheral blood. The source is a woman aged 80 or over with active or convalescent COVID-19.

J is TRBJ1-4 and V is TRBV11-2; D remains ambiguous. The CDR3 is made up of 13 amino acids. CDR1 SGHAT and CDR2 FQNNGV come from the germline V gene. Trimming shortened V by 0 bases and J by 12 bases, and 11 bases separated the two germline ends. The CDR3 region has the DNA TGTGCCAGCAGCTTAGATTACCGGGGTGAACTGTTTTTT. It encodes CASSLDYRGELFF.

V gene TRBV7-2 combines with J gene TRBJ2-5; 9 nucleotides align to TRBD2. The junction had 14 bases not matched to a gene; V was cut back by 5 bases and J by 7 bases. CDR3 length: 16 residues. Germline assignment: CDR1 SGHTA and CDR2 FQGNSA. The CDR3 loop is CASSISGGTTYGTQYF. As DNA, the CDR3 is TGTGCCAGCAGCATTAGCGGGGGCACCACCTACGGGACCCAGTACTTC.

The V gene is TRBV7-2, the J gene TRBJ2-1; D might be TRBD2 (5 bases). The ends were cut back, 6 bases at V and 2 bases at J, with 11 bases in the middle. This CDR3 comprises 14 residues. Germline V gives CDR1 SGHTA, CDR2 FQGNSA. The chain's CDR3 is CASSWTGTYNEQFF. As DNA, the CDR3 is TGTGCCAGCAGTTGGACTGGGACCTACAATGAGCAGTTCTTC. Full variable domain (missing parts from reference TRBV7-2 and TRBJ2-1): GAGVSQSPSNKVTEKGKDVELRCDPISGHTALYWYRQSLGQGLEFLIYFQGNSAPDKSGLPSDRFSAERTGGSVSTLTIQRTQQEDSAVYLCASSWTGTYNEQFFGPGTRLTVL.

This clone was seen only once. The chain combines TRBV6-6 with TRBJ1-2, with TRBD1 identical over 7 bases. Germline V lookup: CDR1 MNHNY, CDR2 SVGAGI (reference sequence). V was pared by 2 bases and J by 5 bases, with 11 bases of the junction left unmatched. This CDR3 has 16 residues. CDR3 region: CASSYPESGTAYGYTF. DNA of the CDR3: TGTGCCAGCAGTTACCCTGAATCCGGGACAGCGTATGGCTACACCTTC.

CDR3 sequence: CASRATDRAYEQYF. CDR3 DNA: TGTGCCAGCAGAGCTACGGACAGAGCCTACGAGCAGTACTTC. The chain is built from TRBV2 and TRBJ2-7; possibly TRBD1 for D (6 bases). CDR3 length: 14 residues. Trimming removed 6 bases at V and 2 bases at J, with 14 bases between. From germline, CDR1 is SNHLY and CDR2 FYNNEI.

The rearrangement links TRBV25-1 to TRBJ1-3; no firm D call. V was clipped by 4 bases and J by 1 base, with 8 bases between them. This CDR3 spans 14 amino acids. Germline assignment: CDR1 MGHDK and CDR2 SYGVNS. DNA for the CDR3: TGTGCCAGCAGTGTCTCGGGTTCTGGAAACACCATATATTTT. Protein sequence: CASSVSGSGNTIYF.

The CDR3 DNA reads TGTGCCAGCAGCTCAAGTAGCCTCCCCGGGACAGGGGGCACTAATGAAAAACTGTTTTTT. Amino acids: CASSSSSLPGTGGTNEKLFF. J is TRBJ1-4 and V is TRBV7-8; 12 bases match TRBD1. CDR3 length: 20 residues. Germline V gene sequence: CDR1 SGHVS, CDR2 FQNEAQ. Unmatched junction bases numbered 14, after V lost 4 bases and J lost 2 bases.

The chain joins TRBV28 to TRBJ2-4; 9 bases align to TRBD1. After removal of 4 bases from V and 6 bases from J, the junction contained 13 bases not matched to a gene. The CDR3 has 17 amino acids. CDR1 MDHEN and CDR2 SYDVKM come from the germline V gene. The DNA of the CDR3 is TGTGCCAGCAGTTCCCCCAAGGACAGGGGACAAGTAAACATTCAGTACTTC. It codes for CASSSPKDRGQVNIQYF.

The table lists this clone with a count of one. The chain couples TRBV7-2 to TRBJ1-2; weak D call: TRBD1 (6 bases). V was pared by 8 bases and J by 0 bases, with 16 bases between. Germline loops: CDR1 SGHTA, CDR2 FQGNSA. This CDR3 has 15 residues. The CDR3, as DNA: TGTGCCAGCCAGCCGGGGGGCAGAGCTAACTATGGCTACACCTTC. Translated: CASQPGGRANYGYTF.

This sequence joins TRBV6-5 and TRBJ1-1; perhaps TRBD1 as D (6 bases). The germline V and J ends were trimmed by 5 bases and 1 base, with 14 bases remaining between them. Germline V CDR1 and CDR2: MNHEY, SVGAGI. This CDR3 spans 15 amino acids. CDR3 sequence: CASSPQGTKNTEAFF. The CDR3 DNA reads as TGTGCCAGCAGTCCGCAAGGGACAAAGAACACTGAAGCTTTCTTT.

The chain combines TRBV7-6 with TRBJ2-7; 9 bases map to TRBD1. Germline V gene lookup returns CDR1 SGHVS and CDR2 FNYEAQ. This CDR3 has 14 amino acids. The trim removed 5 bases at V and 9 bases at J, leaving 11 bases unmatched. The CDR3 loop is CASSPEPGQGRQYF. The CDR3 DNA follows: TGTGCCAGCAGCCCAGAACCGGGACAGGGTAGGCAGTACTTC.

This sequence joins TRBV5-1 and TRBJ2-7, with 12 bases lining up with TRBD2. The CDR3 is made up of 15 amino acids. J was trimmed by 4 bases and V by 6 bases; bases with no gene match: 8. CDR1 is SGHRS and CDR2 is YFSETQ in the germline V gene. The CDR3 region is CASTSGGAEAYEQYF. CDR3 nucleotides: TGCGCCAGCACTAGCGGGGGGGCCGAGGCTTACGAGCAGTACTTC.

The rearrangement joins TRBV2 to TRBJ2-7, with 9 positions matching TRBD2. The CDR3 is 15 residues long. The trim removed 2 bases at V and 2 bases at J, leaving 4 bases unmatched. The germline V gene encodes CDR1 SNHLY and CDR2 FYNNEI. Written as DNA, the CDR3 is TGTGCCAGCAGTGAACGGCGGGGGGGCGCCTACGAGCAGTACTTC. Encoded protein: CASSERRGGAYEQYF.

The chain links TRBV15 to TRBJ1-1; 8 bases fit TRBD1. V shed 6 bases and J 2 bases; nucleotides not matched to a gene: 8. The CDR3 consists of 15 residues. CDR1 is LNHNV, CDR2 YYDKDF, per germline (reference sequence). CDR3 nucleotide sequence: TGTGCCACCAGAGCCGAAGGACAGGGCAACACTGAAGCTTTCTTT. It encodes CATRAEGQGNTEAFF.

The chain recombines TRBV12-3 or TRBV12-4 with TRBJ1-1; D not certain. Trimming took 7 bases from V and 1 from J, leaving 4 bases between them. This CDR3 comprises 11 residues. The CDR3 DNA is TGTGCCAGCACCTGGAACACTGAAGCTTTCTTT. This codes for CASTWNTEAFF.

V gene TRBV30 combines with J gene TRBJ1-1; the D is unclear. The CDR3 runs 13 residues. Between the trimmed V and J ends, which lost 0 bases and 4 bases, there was a span of 9 bases. CDR1 and CDR2 (germline): GTSNPN, SVGIG (reference sequence). Here the CDR3 DNA reads TGTGCCTGGAGTGTACTAGAGGGCACTGAAGCTTTCTTT. It translates to CAWSVLEGTEAFF.

The chain joins TRBV9 to TRBJ2-7; 7 positions agree with TRBD1. V was clipped by 4 bases and J by 1 base; unmatched bases: 2. From germline, CDR1 is SGDLS and CDR2 YYNGEE. The CDR3 contains 13 residues. The CDR3 protein is CASSQGVSYEQYF. CDR3 bases: TGTGCCAGCAGCCAGGGGGTGTCCTACGAGCAGTACTTC.

This clone has just one count. The genes are TRBV19 and TRBJ1-3; D remains ambiguous. V gave up 5 bases and J gave up 1 base, with 12 bases separating them. The V gene's germline CDR1 is LNHDA and CDR2 SQIVND (reference sequence). There are 15 residues in the CDR3. The CDR3 coding sequence is TGTGCCAGTAGTCCCGGTTTAAGTTCTGGAAACACCATATATTTT. It specifies CASSPGLSSGNTIYF.

The rearrangement uses TRBV5-1 and TRBJ2-3, with TRBD2 identical over 10 bases. CDR3 length: 16 residues. V lost 3 bases and J lost 0; bases outside the gene matches: 4. From germline, CDR1 is SGHRS and CDR2 YFSETQ. The CDR3 sequence: CASSYATSGSTDTQYF. In DNA, the CDR3 is TGCGCCAGCAGCTACGCGACTAGCGGGAGCACAGATACGCAGTATTTT.